Shown below are 18 T cell receptor beta chains from a single sample sequenced in a study of T cells in Graves' hyperthyroidism and ophthalmopathy. TCR beta CDR3 regions were amplified from RNA. First-round RT-PCR of the TCR CDR3 relied on the HTBI primer set. TCRdb re-called the multiplex PCR reads with MiXCR, one entry per CDR3 protein. The repertoire holds around 490,000 distinct CDR3 sequences, just under 20% seen once, with 47% in the top ten. Sequencing was carried out using blood. The source of these receptors is a man aged 35 to 55 with Graves' ophthalmopathy.

V is TRBV29-1 and J is TRBJ2-4, with 9 bases identical to TRBD2. CDR1 and CDR2 (germline): SQVTM, ANQGSEA. Losses at the gene ends were 6 bases for V and 7 bases for J; bases not matched to a gene: 7. There are 13 residues in the CDR3. The CDR3: CSVLTSGHNIQYF. The CDR3 DNA reads as TGCAGCGTGTTGACTAGCGGCCATAACATTCAGTACTTC.

At least ten counts were recorded for this clonotype. The chain is built from TRBV28 and TRBJ2-7, with D uncertain. V gave up 1 base and J gave up 0 bases, with 4 bases separating them. CDR1 is MDHEN, CDR2 SYDVKM, per germline. The CDR3 covers 13 residues. CDR3 sequence reads: CASSLSVSYEQYF. For the CDR3, the DNA is TGTGCCAGCAGTTTATCAGTCTCCTACGAGCAGTACTTC.

The rearrangement links TRBV20-1 to TRBJ2-7; 8 bases match TRBD2. J lost 0 bases, V lost 6 bases, and 7 bases had no gene match. The CDR3 contains 14 residues. The germline V gene has CDR1 DFQATT and CDR2 SNEGSKA (reference sequence). This chain's CDR3 is CSAEPSGPSYEQYF. In DNA, the CDR3 is TGCAGTGCCGAACCTAGCGGGCCCTCCTACGAGCAGTACTTC.

The chain uses TRBV20-1 and TRBJ2-1; D perhaps matches TRBD1 (6 bases). V was trimmed by 6 bases and J by 5 bases, leaving 14 bases between them. Germline V gene data show CDR1 as DFQATT and CDR2 as SNEGSKA (reference sequence). There are 13 residues in the CDR3. The CDR3 DNA follows: TGCAGTGCCACCCGGGACACCAACAATGAGCAGTTCTTC. It codes for CSATRDTNNEQFF.

Concerning this clonotype itself: This sequence may be a read error, since a much larger clone differs from it by one base. The chain links TRBV10-3 to TRBJ2-3; D remains unclear. The CDR3 is 11 amino acids. Per germline, CDR1 ENHRY and CDR2 SYGVKD. V gave up 4 bases and J gave up 5 bases, with 4 bases separating them. This chain's CDR3 is CAISAGDTQYF. CDR3 DNA: TGTGCCATCAGTGCTGGAGATACGCAGTATTTT.

This clonotype was observed many times. V gene TRBV12-3 or TRBV12-4 combines with J gene TRBJ2-7, with TRBD2 as a possible D gene (5 bases). Trimming cost V 1 base and J 2 bases, with 18 bases left between them. The CDR3 loop spans 17 amino acids. The CDR3 reads CASSLVRGPGSPYEQYF. As DNA, the CDR3 is TGTGCCAGCAGTTTAGTTCGGGGTCCCGGCAGCCCCTACGAGCAGTACTTC.

Many counts were recorded for this clonotype. This chain's CDR3 is CASSEARGNTEAFF. CDR3 nucleotide sequence: TGTGCCAGCAGTGAAGCTCGAGGGAACACTGAAGCTTTCTTT. The rearrangement uses TRBV2 and TRBJ1-1; D gene ambiguous. CDR3 length equals 14 residues. Germline V gene data show CDR1 as SNHLY and CDR2 as FYNNEI. The V end lost 0 bases, the J end lost 1 base, and 6 bases lay between the germline ends.

The chain recombines TRBV20-1 with TRBJ1-5, with 8 bases aligning to TRBD1. Germline values: CDR1 DFQATT, CDR2 SNEGSKA (reference sequence). The V segment lost 0 bases and the J segment 1 base; nucleotides outside the gene matches: 8. The CDR3 has 17 amino acids. In DNA form, the CDR3 reads TGCAGTGCTAGAGATTCCCGGACAGGGAGGAGCAATCAGCCCCAGCATTTT. Translation gives CSARDSRTGRSNQPQHF.

CDR3 DNA sequence: TGTGCCAGCAGTTCGTACGGGACAGGGGGCTACGAGCAGTACTTC. Translation: CASSSYGTGGYEQYF. The chain joins TRBV27 to TRBJ2-7; 11 bases match TRBD1. The V gene end was trimmed by 4 bases and the J gene end by 3 bases; junction bases not matched to a gene: 5. Germline assignment: CDR1 MNHEY and CDR2 SMNVEV (reference sequence). The length of the CDR3 is 15 residues.

The chain links TRBV10-3 to TRBJ2-1, with 13 positions matching TRBD2. The CDR3 is made up of 17 amino acids. The V and J ends lost 6 bases and 7 bases, in that order; junction bases with no gene match: 12. CDR1 and CDR2 from the germline V gene are ENHRY and SYGVKD. In nucleotides, the CDR3 is TGTGCCATCAGGGAGACTAGCGGGGGGTATGGGTCGAATGAGCAGTTCTTC. Amino acids: CAIRETSGGYGSNEQFF.

This clonotype was seen many times. The rearrangement uses TRBV12-3 or TRBV12-4 and TRBJ2-1; 7 bases agree with TRBD2. J was trimmed by 0 bases and V by 5 bases; bases with no gene match: 7. The CDR3 consists of 16 residues. In DNA form, the CDR3 reads TGTGCCAGCAGTCTTGGAGCGGGAAGCTCCTACAATGAGCAGTTCTTC. The encoded protein is CASSLGAGSSYNEQFF.

The sample holds many counts of this clonotype. This chain joins TRBV6-1 and TRBJ2-1, with 9 positions matching TRBD2. This CDR3 has 14 amino acids. Germline V gene lookup returns CDR1 MNHNS and CDR2 SASEGT. The V gene end was trimmed by 6 bases and the J gene end by 4 bases; junction bases not matched to a gene: 4. CDR3 loop: CASSLAGLYNEQFF. CDR3 nucleotides: TGTGCCAGCAGCCTAGCGGGACTGTACAATGAGCAGTTCTTC.

Ten or more counts support this clonotype. The CDR3 bases are TGTGCCAGCAGGGGGACAGGGCCGTATGGCTACACCTTC. Protein product: CASRGTGPYGYTF. This chain links TRBV28 with TRBJ1-2; TRBD1 agrees at 9 bases. Germline assignment: CDR1 MDHEN and CDR2 SYDVKM. The trim removed 6 bases at V and 5 bases at J, leaving 4 bases unmatched. CDR3 size: 13 residues.

In its sample, this clonotype was seen a few times. This chain links TRBV20-1 with TRBJ2-3, with TRBD1 identical over 8 bases. V lost 0 bases to trimming and J lost 4 bases; unmatched junction nucleotides: 9. The V gene's germline CDR1 is DFQATT and CDR2 SNEGSKA (reference sequence). The CDR3 extends over 16 amino acids. CDR3 in amino acids: CSARDPAGGPPDTQYF. In DNA, the CDR3 is TGCAGTGCTAGAGATCCCGCAGGGGGCCCCCCAGATACGCAGTATTTT.

This rearrangement joins TRBV7-9 to TRBJ2-1; TRBD2 aligns across 11 bases. With 5 bases clipped from V and 4 bases from J, the junction kept 16 bases outside the gene matches. The CDR3 is 19 residues long. From germline, CDR1 is SEHNR and CDR2 FQNEAQ (reference sequence). The CDR3 here is CASSPGLAGPLLRYNEQFF. CDR3 nucleotides: TGTGCCAGCAGCCCCGGACTAGCGGGCCCCCTCCTAAGGTACAATGAGCAGTTCTTC.

Many counts were recorded for this clonotype. The V and J genes are TRBV28 and TRBJ2-6; TRBD1 is a possible D gene (6 bases). CDR1 is MDHEN, CDR2 SYDVKM, per germline. Between the trimmed V and J ends, which lost 5 bases and 0 bases, there was a span of 11 bases. The CDR3 has 16 amino acids. The CDR3 sequence is CASSATGISGANVLTF. As DNA, the CDR3 is TGTGCCAGCAGTGCCACAGGGATCTCTGGGGCCAACGTCCTGACTTTC.

The V call is TRBV6-2 or TRBV6-3, the J call TRBJ2-1, with TRBD2 as a possible D gene (5 bases). Trimming pared 2 bases from V and 10 bases from J, leaving 15 bases between. This CDR3 region has 14 residues. CDR1 is MNHEY, CDR2 SVGEGT, per germline. CDR3 region: CASSYVAVRREQFF. CDR3 DNA: TGTGCCAGCAGTTACGTGGCAGTCCGGAGGGAGCAGTTCTTC.

This clonotype turned up a few times. The chain links TRBV6-1 to TRBJ2-5; TRBD1 aligns across 8 bases. This CDR3 region has 12 residues. The germline V gene encodes CDR1 MNHNS and CDR2 SASEGT. The ends lost 5 bases at V and 13 bases at J; junction bases unmatched: 9. The CDR3 sequence is CASSFPGGPMYF. In nucleotides, the CDR3 is TGTGCCAGCAGTTTCCCAGGGGGCCCCATGTACTTC.